The 27 T cell receptor beta chains presented below share a single source sample, sequenced in a study of long-term antiretroviral therapy in people with HIV. Running of the v3.0 immunoSEQ assay took place at survey level. Libraries were prepared by immunoSEQ multiplex PCR; TCRdb keeps only in-frame clonotypes and omits some of them. Among roughly 28,000 clones listed, roughly 90% were seen once. Sample: unsorted PBMCs, taken 1.8 years after starting antiretroviral therapy. These receptors originate from a woman younger than 35 with HIV.

The V gene is TRBV28, the J gene TRBJ1-6; 8 bases fit TRBD1. J lost 10 bases, V lost 2 bases, and 4 bases had no gene match. CDR1 and CDR2 from the germline V gene are MDHEN and SYDVKM. The CDR3 is 14 residues long. In nucleotides, the CDR3 is TGTGCCAGCAGTTTAGACAGGGGTGGCTCACCCCTCCACTTT. Encoded protein: CASSLDRGGSPLHF.

The rearrangement joins TRBV27 to TRBJ2-6; TRBD1 or TRBD2 may be the D gene (5 bases each). This CDR3 region has 13 residues. Trimming pared 10 bases from V and 4 bases from J, leaving 11 bases between. Germline V lookup: CDR1 MNHEY, CDR2 SMNVEV (reference sequence). DNA for the CDR3: TGTGCCACTCGAGGGGCCGGGGCCAACGTCCTGACTTTC. Translation gives CATRGAGANVLTF.

V gene TRBV9 combines with J gene TRBJ2-7, with D hard to call. The germline V gene has CDR1 SGDLS and CDR2 YYNGEE. This CDR3 region has 14 residues. V was trimmed by 0 bases and J by 2 bases, leaving 9 bases between them. Written as DNA, the CDR3 is TGTGCCAGCAGCGTAGCTAACGGACCCTACGAGCAGTACTTC. Amino acids: CASSVANGPYEQYF.

This clone was seen more than once but under ten times. CDR3 in amino acids: CASSTRGVDEQYF. CDR3 in DNA: TGTGCCAGCAGTACCAGGGGCGTCGACGAGCAGTACTTC. The gene calls are TRBV6-5 and TRBJ2-7, with D possibly TRBD1 on 6 matching bases. This CDR3 contains 13 residues. In germline, CDR1 is MNHEY, CDR2 SVGAGI. The V end lost 5 bases, the J end lost 5 bases, and 13 bases lay between the germline ends.

The genes are TRBV7-2 and TRBJ1-1; maybe TRBD1 (6 bases). This CDR3 is built from 14 residues. Trimming took 3 bases from V and 7 from J, leaving 15 bases between them. The germline gives CDR1 SGHTA, CDR2 FQGNSA. CDR3 region: CASSLGGQQLEAFF. Here the CDR3 DNA reads TGTGCCAGCAGCTTGGGAGGACAGCAACTTGAAGCTTTCTTT.

This chain uses TRBV15 with TRBJ2-3, with D hard to call. V was clipped by 3 bases and J by 6 bases, with 7 bases between them. The CDR3 sequence is 12 residues long. Germline CDR1 is LNHNV and CDR2 is YYDKDF (reference sequence). CDR3 protein: CATSRAGDTQYF. CDR3 nucleotide sequence: TGTGCCACCAGCAGGGCCGGGGATACGCAGTATTTT.

The genes are TRBV5-1 and TRBJ2-1, with D possibly TRBD2 on 6 matching bases. The V gene lost 4 bases and the J gene lost 2 bases, with 19 bases spanning the gap. The CDR3 is 17 amino acids. Germline V gene data show CDR1 as SGHRS and CDR2 as YFSETQ. The CDR3 DNA reads as TGCGCCAGCAGCGTTCTTGGTACCGGGAGCGCCTACAATGAGCAGTTCTTC. It encodes CASSVLGTGSAYNEQFF.

V and J are TRBV18 and TRBJ2-5; tentatively, D is TRBD2 (6 bases). V was cut by 0 bases and J by 2 bases, with 13 bases left in between. CDR3 size: 16 residues. Germline CDR1 is KGHSH and CDR2 is LQKENI. The DNA of the CDR3 is TGTGCCAGCTCACCACCGGGTAAAGGACTACAAGAGACCCAGTACTTC. Amino acids: CASSPPGKGLQETQYF.

J is TRBJ2-5 and V is TRBV29-1, with D possibly matching TRBD1 (5 bases). V was cut by 4 bases and J by 0 bases, with 18 bases left in between. In germline, CDR1 is SQVTM, CDR2 ANQGSEA. The CDR3 is made up of 16 amino acids. In nucleotides, the CDR3 is TGCAGCGTTGGACTTCGGGCAGGGTGGAACCAAGAGACCCAGTACTTC. This encodes CSVGLRAGWNQETQYF. The full variable domain, with the rest looked up from reference TRBV29-1 and TRBJ2-5, is SAVISQKPSRDICQRGTSLTIQCQVDSQVTMMFWYRQQPGQSLTLIATANQGSEATYESGFVIDKFPISRPNLTFSTLTVSNMSPEDSSIYLCSVGLRAGWNQETQYFGPGTRLLVL.

The CDR3 is CASSGRTGLRSYNEQFF. The CDR3 coding sequence is TGTGCCAGCAGCGGACGGACGGGACTCCGATCCTACAATGAGCAGTTCTTC. The rearrangement joins TRBV9 to TRBJ2-1; D might be TRBD2 (6 bases). The CDR3 loop spans 17 amino acids. The germline V gene has CDR1 SGDLS and CDR2 YYNGEE. The V end was cut by 3 bases, the J end by 1 base, with 17 bases between.

The V gene is TRBV27, the J gene TRBJ1-5; TRBD1 aligns across 10 bases. The germline V gene has CDR1 MNHEY and CDR2 SMNVEV (reference sequence). J gave up 0 bases and V 8 bases, and 10 bases lay outside the gene matches. The CDR3 contains 17 residues. CDR3: CASQPGQGLYSNQPQHF. CDR3 bases: TGTGCCAGCCAACCGGGACAGGGGCTTTATAGCAATCAGCCCCAGCATTTT.

This rearrangement joins TRBV5-1 to TRBJ2-1; no firm D call. Germline V CDR1 and CDR2: SGHRS, YFSETQ. There are 13 residues in the CDR3. Trimming stripped 2 bases from V and 4 bases from J, with 7 bases between. DNA of the CDR3: TGCGCCAGCAGCTTTGGCGTATACAATGAGCAGTTCTTC. Protein: CASSFGVYNEQFF.

The gene calls are TRBV5-6 and TRBJ2-1, with 10 bases that match TRBD2. The V and J ends lost 0 bases and 9 bases, in that order; junction bases with no gene match: 3. Germline loops: CDR1 SGHDT, CDR2 YYEEEE. The CDR3 has 14 amino acids. CDR3 sequence: CASSLVVAGGEQFF. The CDR3, as DNA: TGTGCCAGCAGCTTGGTAGTAGCGGGAGGTGAGCAGTTCTTC.

The rearrangement joins TRBV5-6 to TRBJ2-7; D possibly corresponds to TRBD1 (5 bases). V shed 0 bases and J shed 2 bases, with 12 bases lying between them. The germline V gene encodes CDR1 SGHDT and CDR2 YYEEEE. The CDR3 sequence is 15 residues long. CDR3 coding DNA: TGTGCCAGCAGCTTGGGGGCCGACAGTCCCTACGAGCAGTACTTC. Its translation is CASSLGADSPYEQYF.

This rearrangement joins TRBV5-1 to TRBJ1-3; 8 bases map to TRBD1. CDR1 and CDR2 from the germline V gene are SGHRS and YFSETQ. The CDR3 covers 15 residues. The V and J ends lost 4 bases and 3 bases, in that order; junction bases with no gene match: 6. The CDR3 loop is CASSARGRDGNTIYF. In DNA, the CDR3 is TGCGCCAGCAGCGCCAGGGGGCGTGATGGAAACACCATATATTTT. The complete variable domain, with remaining parts taken from reference TRBV5-1 and TRBJ1-3, reads KAGVTQTPRYLIKTRGQQVTLSCSPISGHRSVSWYQQTPGQGLQFLFEYFSETQRNKGNFPGRFSGRQFSNSRSEMNVSTLELGDSALYLCASSARGRDGNTIYFGEGSWLTVV.

The chain combines TRBV28 with TRBJ2-3; 12 positions match TRBD2. Looked up from germline, CDR1 is MDHEN and CDR2 is SYDVKM. The CDR3 is 16 amino acids. Trimming took 6 bases from V and 5 from J; bases not matched to a gene: 9. The CDR3 DNA is TGTGCCAGCAGCCGCCGACTAGCGGGAGTTGGAGATACGCAGTATTTT. Protein: CASSRRLAGVGDTQYF.

This clone was seen once. The chain uses TRBV14 and TRBJ1-2, with D unresolved. The CDR3 covers 14 residues. Trimming shortened V by 3 bases and J by 2 bases, and 10 bases separated the two germline ends. Germline loops: CDR1 SGHDN, CDR2 FVKESK. CDR3 in amino acids: CASSHLSQNYGYTF. The CDR3 nucleotides read TGTGCCAGCAGCCATCTTAGCCAGAACTATGGCTACACCTTC.

This chain links TRBV5-6 with TRBJ2-7, with D perhaps matching TRBD2 (6 bases). V was trimmed by 1 base and J by 3 bases, leaving 20 bases between them. CDR1 and CDR2 from the germline V gene are SGHDT and YYEEEE. The CDR3 runs 17 residues. This chain's CDR3 is CASSLLQPGLLLYEQYF. The CDR3 coding sequence is TGTGCCAGCAGCTTGTTACAGCCGGGACTCTTACTCTACGAGCAGTACTTC.

The V call is TRBV19, the J call TRBJ1-2; 8 positions match TRBD1. CDR1 and CDR2 (germline): LNHDA, SQIVND (reference sequence). The CDR3 runs to 13 residues. J was trimmed by 4 bases and V by 7 bases; bases with no gene match: 5. This CDR3 is CASTGGAGYGYTF. CDR3 in DNA: TGTGCCAGTACAGGGGGCGCTGGCTATGGCTACACCTTC. Together with reference TRBV19 and TRBJ1-2, the CDR3 gives the full variable domain: DGGITQSPKYLFRKEGQNVTLSCEQNLNHDAMYWYRQDPGQGLRLIYYSQIVNDFQKGDIAEGYSVSREKKESFPLTVTSAQKNPTAFYLCASTGGAGYGYTFGSGTRLTVV.

The rearrangement uses TRBV5-1 and TRBJ2-4; TRBD2 is a possible D gene (5 bases). The V gene lost 4 bases and the J gene lost 7 bases, with 18 bases spanning the gap. This CDR3 has 15 amino acids. Germline CDR1 reads SGHRS; CDR2 reads YFSETQ. Here the CDR3 DNA reads TGCGCCAGCAGCCCGGAGAGAGGGAACGGGAACATTCAGTACTTC. This gives the protein CASSPERGNGNIQYF. The complete variable domain, with remaining parts taken from reference TRBV5-1 and TRBJ2-4, reads KAGVTQTPRYLIKTRGQQVTLSCSPISGHRSVSWYQQTPGQGLQFLFEYFSETQRNKGNFPGRFSGRQFSNSRSEMNVSTLELGDSALYLCASSPERGNGNIQYFGAGTRLSVL.

The table lists this clone with a count of one. The chain joins TRBV7-2 to TRBJ2-4; TRBD2 agrees at 7 bases. The CDR3 runs 18 residues. Germline V gene data show CDR1 as SGHTA and CDR2 as FQGNSA. V shed 2 bases and J 0 bases; nucleotides not matched to a gene: 10. Written as DNA, the CDR3 is TGTGCCAGCAGCTTACAGTTCCTCGGGAGGATAGCCAAAAACATTCAGTACTTC. Translated: CASSLQFLGRIAKNIQYF.

CDR3 sequence reads: CASSSGGPRAEAFF. CDR3 bases: TGCGCCAGCAGCTCGGGGGGCCCAAGGGCTGAAGCTTTCTTT. This chain uses TRBV5-1 with TRBJ1-1; a weak D match, TRBD1 (6 bases). The CDR3 runs to 14 residues. In germline, CDR1 is SGHRS, CDR2 YFSETQ. V dropped 3 bases and J dropped 6 bases, with 15 bases sitting between them. Supplemented by reference TRBV5-1 and TRBJ1-1, the full variable domain reads KAGVTQTPRYLIKTRGQQVTLSCSPISGHRSVSWYQQTPGQGLQFLFEYFSETQRNKGNFPGRFSGRQFSNSRSEMNVSTLELGDSALYLCASSSGGPRAEAFFGQGTRLTVV.

The chain combines TRBV7-2 with TRBJ2-3; 9 nucleotides line up with TRBD2. Per germline, CDR1 SGHTA and CDR2 FQGNSA. CDR3 size: 15 residues. Trimming at V came to 1 base and at J to 1 base, leaving 0 bases not matched to a gene. This CDR3 is CASSLVAGGTDTQYF. CDR3 nucleotides: TGTGCCAGCAGCTTAGTAGCGGGGGGCACAGATACGCAGTATTTT.

The chain has TRBV12-5 and TRBJ2-2; D unresolved. V lost 8 bases and J lost 4, with 14 bases in between. Per the germline V gene, CDR1 is LGHNT and CDR2 is FRNRAP. The CDR3 consists of 14 residues. The CDR3 DNA is TGTGCTAGTTTAGACGAGGAGCTCACCGGGGAGCTGTTTTTT. It is translated as CASLDEELTGELFF.

V is TRBV5-1 and J is TRBJ2-7, with no clear D. The CDR3 sequence is 12 residues long. Germline loops: CDR1 SGHRS, CDR2 YFSETQ. Trimming removed 4 bases at V and 4 bases at J, with 9 bases between. The CDR3 DNA sequence: TGCGCCAGCAGCGCCGTCGGGTACGAGCAGTACTTC. Translated, it gives CASSAVGYEQYF.

The chain couples TRBV4-3 to TRBJ1-4; D not resolved. With 1 base removed from V and 4 bases from J, the gap between germline ends came to 13 bases. The germline V gene has CDR1 LGHNA and CDR2 YSLEER. CDR3 length: 16 residues. The CDR3 DNA sequence: TGCGCCAGCAGCCAAGCAAACGGACTGAGTAATGAAAAACTGTTTTTT. It codes for CASSQANGLSNEKLFF.

V is TRBV10-3 and J is TRBJ2-1; no clear D gene. The CDR3 is 16 residues long. Trimming cost V 10 bases and J 0 bases, with 19 bases left between them. Germline loops: CDR1 ENHRY, CDR2 SYGVKD. The CDR3 reads CATSTQRKSSYNEQFF. The CDR3 coding sequence is TGTGCCACCTCGACACAACGTAAGAGCTCCTACAATGAGCAGTTCTTC.